This entry lists 5 T cell receptor beta chains sequenced from one sample in a study of PD-1 blockade in mismatch repair-deficient tumors. The protocol was immunoSEQ multiplex PCR, while the TCRdb copy is restricted to in-frame clones and leaves out a portion. The profile shows some 110,000 clones, 65% to 80% of them singletons. Sequenced material: peripheral blood, taken roughly 13 months after starting pembrolizumab. The receptors come from an adult with mismatch repair-deficient cancer.

The chain carries TRBV6-4 and TRBJ1-2; 10 bases agree with TRBD1. Germline lookup yields CDR1 MRHNA and CDR2 SNTAGT. The CDR3 contains 16 residues. Trimming removed 2 bases from V and 4 bases from J; junction bases left unmatched: 7. The CDR3 reads CASSDTGTGVPYGYTF. The CDR3 DNA reads TGTGCCAGCAGTGACACAGGGACAGGGGTTCCCTATGGCTACACCTTC.

The CDR3 DNA reads TGCGCCAGCAGCCACTCGATAGGAAGGGACCGTCTTAACAATGAGCAGTTCTTC. Amino acid sequence: CASSHSIGRDRLNNEQFF. The chain has TRBV4-1 and TRBJ2-1, with D tentatively TRBD1 or TRBD2 (5 bases each). CDR3 length equals 18 residues. V lost 3 bases and J 5 bases, leaving 23 bases between the germline ends. Germline V gene lookup returns CDR1 MGHRA and CDR2 YSYEKL.

The chain is built from TRBV10-1 and TRBJ2-1; 7 bases align to TRBD1. The CDR3 loop spans 14 amino acids. The junction had 11 bases not matched to a gene; V was cut back by 6 bases and J by 9 bases. The germline V gene encodes CDR1 WNHNN and CDR2 SYGVQD (reference sequence). DNA for the CDR3: TGCGCCAGCAGGGGACAGCGTGGGTGCACTGAGCAGTTCTTC. Protein sequence: CASRGQRGCTEQFF.

The chain joins TRBV7-3 to TRBJ2-7, with D unresolved. This CDR3 is 13 amino acids long. Between the trimmed V and J ends, which lost 5 bases and 1 base, there was a span of 9 bases. Germline V gives CDR1 SGHTA, CDR2 FQGTGA. CDR3 protein: CASSPPQSYEQYF. The DNA for the CDR3 is TGTGCCAGCAGCCCCCCGCAGTCCTACGAGCAGTACTTC.

This clone occurred a few times. The rearrangement uses TRBV19 and TRBJ2-7, with D possibly being TRBD1 or TRBD2 (5 bases each). The V end was cut by 5 bases, the J end by 0 bases, with 11 bases between. CDR1 is LNHDA, CDR2 SQIVND, per germline (reference sequence). CDR3 length: 14 amino acids. The CDR3, as DNA: TGTGCCAGTAGTGTTGGGACGGACTCCTACGAGCAGTACTTC. Residues: CASSVGTDSYEQYF.